This passage covers 22 T cell receptor beta chains from one sample sequenced in a study of T cell responses to AZD1222 COVID-19 vaccine. The table came from immunoSEQ multiplex PCR; TCRdb's copy has only in-frame clones and leaves some out. The sample consists of fewer than 150,000 clones, about 93% of them appearing once. Sequences were derived from peripheral blood, sampled 28 days after the second AZD1222 dose. Every receptor here comes from an adult who received the AZD1222 COVID-19 vaccine.

The rearrangement links TRBV4-1 to TRBJ1-2; TRBD1 is a possible D gene (6 bases). Per germline, CDR1 MGHRA and CDR2 YSYEKL. The V and J ends lost 0 bases and 5 bases respectively, with 19 bases between them. The CDR3 is 17 amino acids. The CDR3 protein is CASSQEPSGAGGYGYTF. CDR3 coding DNA: TGCGCCAGCAGCCAAGAACCATCAGGGGCTGGGGGGTATGGCTACACCTTC.

The gene calls are TRBV7-9 and TRBJ2-7; 15 nucleotides match TRBD2. The trim removed 5 bases at V and 7 bases at J, leaving 12 bases unmatched. CDR1 is SEHNR and CDR2 is FQNEAQ in the germline V gene (reference sequence). CDR3 length: 17 residues. CDR3 nucleotide sequence: TGTGCCAGCAGCAAAAATTTCGGACTAGCGGGGGGGCGAGAGCAGTACTTC. It yields the protein CASSKNFGLAGGREQYF.

J is TRBJ2-3 and V is TRBV5-1; TRBD1 matches 9 bases. The V gene end was trimmed by 4 bases and the J gene end by 4 bases; junction bases not matched to a gene: 4. This CDR3 has 14 amino acids. Germline V CDR1 and CDR2: SGHRS, YFSETQ. The CDR3 protein is CASSGGTGSDTQYF. CDR3 coding DNA: TGCGCCAGCAGCGGGGGGACAGGGTCAGATACGCAGTATTTT.

V usage is TRBV2 and J usage is TRBJ2-3; TRBD2 agrees at 13 bases. CDR1 and CDR2 (germline): SNHLY, FYNNEI. V was pared by 9 bases and J by 1 base, with 4 bases of the junction left unmatched. This CDR3 has 15 residues. CDR3 bases: TGTGCCAGACGACTAGCGGGGGGCCGCACAGATACGCAGTATTTT. This sequence encodes CARRLAGGRTDTQYF.

The V call is TRBV7-2, the J call TRBJ1-1; 7 bases line up with TRBD1. Germline V gene lookup returns CDR1 SGHTA and CDR2 FQGNSA. V trimming: 5 bases; J trimming: 0 bases; junction bases outside the gene matches: 6. This CDR3 region has 15 residues. Here the CDR3 reads CASSILGGLNTEAFF. CDR3 coding DNA: TGTGCCAGCAGCATTTTAGGGGGCTTGAACACTGAAGCTTTCTTT.

This rearrangement joins TRBV20-1 to TRBJ2-1; D tentatively fits TRBD1 or TRBD2 (5 bases each). CDR3 length: 10 amino acids. The V and J ends lost 7 bases and 9 bases respectively, with 10 bases between them. Per the germline V gene, CDR1 is DFQATT and CDR2 is SNEGSKA (reference sequence). CDR3 DNA sequence: TGCAGTGGGGGGTTAGGTGAGCAGTTCTTC. Translated, it gives CSGGLGEQFF.

The V call is TRBV5-1, the J call TRBJ1-5; D remains ambiguous. The V gene lost 0 bases and the J gene lost 6 bases, with 7 bases spanning the gap. Germline lookup yields CDR1 SGHRS and CDR2 YFSETQ. CDR3 length: 13 residues. Written as DNA, the CDR3 is TGCGCCAGCAGCTTGGCCCCAAGTCAGCCCCAGCATTTT. Translating it yields CASSLAPSQPQHF.

The J gene is TRBJ2-1, the V gene TRBV4-2; D remains ambiguous. V was clipped by 0 bases and J by 1 base, with 7 bases between them. Germline values: CDR1 LGHNA, CDR2 YNFKEQ. The CDR3 has 15 residues. DNA of the CDR3: TGTGCCAGCAGCCAAGACGAGGATTCCTACAATGAGCAGTTCTTC. It codes for CASSQDEDSYNEQFF.

V usage is TRBV5-4 and J usage is TRBJ1-2; tentative D call: TRBD1 (5 bases). Germline V CDR1 and CDR2: SGHNT, YYREEE (reference sequence). Trimming shortened V by 6 bases and J by 5 bases, and 20 bases separated the two germline ends. The CDR3 spans 15 residues. CDR3 in amino acids: CASTTPTGVNYGYTF. DNA for the CDR3: TGTGCCAGCACCACCCCCACGGGGGTTAATTATGGCTACACCTTC.

The V gene is TRBV6-5, the J gene TRBJ1-2; D possibly corresponds to TRBD1 (6 bases). The CDR3 has 13 residues. The germline V gene encodes CDR1 MNHEY and CDR2 SVGAGI. V lost 7 bases and J lost 6, with 15 bases in between. The CDR3 DNA reads TGTGCCAGCAATAGGATGGCAGGGGATGGCTACACCTTC. It yields the protein CASNRMAGDGYTF.

The chain uses TRBV12-3 or TRBV12-4 and TRBJ1-2, with 9 bases aligning to TRBD1. The CDR3 contains 13 residues. The V gene end was trimmed by 7 bases and the J gene end by 4 bases; junction bases not matched to a gene: 4. CDR3 residues: CASTRTGAYGYTF. The CDR3 bases are TGTGCCAGCACCAGGACAGGGGCCTATGGCTACACCTTC.

The chain uses TRBV11-2 and TRBJ2-1, with TRBD1 as a possible D gene (6 bases). V was trimmed by 1 base and J by 4 bases, leaving 8 bases between them. The germline V gene has CDR1 SGHAT and CDR2 FQNNGV. This CDR3 region has 14 residues. The chain's CDR3 is CASSLGGPYNEQFF. Here the CDR3 DNA reads TGTGCCAGCAGCTTAGGGGGGCCATACAATGAGCAGTTCTTC.

V gene TRBV6-5 combines with J gene TRBJ1-5; no definite D call. Looked up from germline, CDR1 is MNHEY and CDR2 is SVGAGI. V was trimmed by 2 bases and J by 7 bases, leaving 9 bases between them. The CDR3 contains 13 residues. The CDR3 protein is CASSYAIEQPQHF. The DNA of the CDR3 is TGTGCCAGCAGTTACGCGATTGAGCAGCCCCAGCATTTT.

This sequence joins TRBV18 and TRBJ2-7, with a weak D call TRBD1 (6 bases). The V gene lost 3 bases and the J gene lost 2 bases, with 8 bases spanning the gap. Germline CDR1 reads KGHSH; CDR2 reads LQKENI. The CDR3 extends over 13 amino acids. CDR3 amino acids: CASSPTGAYEQYF. In DNA, the CDR3 is TGTGCCAGCTCACCGACAGGAGCCTACGAGCAGTACTTC.

This chain uses TRBV30 with TRBJ2-7; 8 bases are shared with TRBD1. The V gene end was trimmed by 2 bases and the J gene end by 3 bases; junction bases not matched to a gene: 9. CDR3 length: 15 amino acids. CDR1 GTSNPN and CDR2 SVGIG come from the germline V gene (reference sequence). CDR3 loop: CAWSPRDRLYYEQYF. The DNA of the CDR3 is TGTGCCTGGAGTCCCCGGGACAGGCTATACTACGAGCAGTACTTC.

This sequence joins TRBV20-1 and TRBJ2-1, with no clear D. The germline V gene has CDR1 DFQATT and CDR2 SNEGSKA (reference sequence). This CDR3 contains 11 residues. The V gene lost 7 bases and the J gene lost 5 bases, with 9 bases spanning the gap. The CDR3 coding sequence is TGCAGTGGCAGGCGTAACAATGAGCAGTTCTTC. The encoded protein is CSGRRNNEQFF.

This rearrangement joins TRBV9 to TRBJ2-3, with 8 bases fitting TRBD2. The CDR3 is 17 amino acids. The germline V gene encodes CDR1 SGDLS and CDR2 YYNGEE. V lost 0 bases, J lost 4 bases, and 10 bases stayed unmatched. The CDR3 region is CASSVDVGGALPDTQYF. The CDR3 DNA is TGTGCCAGCAGCGTAGATGTCGGGGGGGCCCTTCCAGATACGCAGTATTTT.

This chain connects TRBV19 to TRBJ1-1; D unclear. CDR3 size: 13 residues. The germline V and J ends were trimmed by 7 bases and 1 base, with 10 bases remaining between them. CDR1 is LNHDA, CDR2 SQIVND, per germline (reference sequence). CDR3 bases: TGTGCCAGTACTACAGCCCCGAACACTGAAGCTTTCTTT. Its protein is CASTTAPNTEAFF.

The chain links TRBV7-9 to TRBJ1-3; TRBD1 is a possible D gene (5 bases). Per germline, CDR1 SEHNR and CDR2 FQNEAQ (reference sequence). This CDR3 region has 15 residues. Between the trimmed V and J ends, which lost 3 bases and 4 bases, there was a span of 13 bases. In DNA form, the CDR3 reads TGTGCCAGCAGCTTGAGCTGGGGGAGCGGAAACACCATATATTTT. Residues: CASSLSWGSGNTIYF.

The chain carries TRBV7-9 and TRBJ1-1; D remains ambiguous. The CDR3 is made up of 12 amino acids. From germline, CDR1 is SEHNR and CDR2 FQNEAQ (reference sequence). Trimming cost V 2 bases and J 11 bases, with 12 bases left between them. This CDR3 is CASSLFGAEAFF. In nucleotides, the CDR3 is TGTGCCAGCAGCTTATTTGGCGCGGAGGCTTTCTTT.

A remark on this clone: Other DNA sequences from this sample encode an identical CDR3 as well. The genes are TRBV18 and TRBJ1-1; D is undetermined. This CDR3 is 13 amino acids long. Trimming took 2 bases from V and 3 from J, leaving 7 bases between them. Looked up from germline, CDR1 is KGHSH and CDR2 is LQKENI. The CDR3 sequence is CASSPGEDTEAFF. CDR3 DNA: TGTGCCAGCTCACCAGGGGAGGACACTGAAGCTTTCTTT.

This rearrangement joins TRBV4-1 to TRBJ2-7, with TRBD1 identical over 8 bases. The V segment lost 0 bases and the J segment 4 bases; nucleotides outside the gene matches: 5. Germline V gives CDR1 MGHRA, CDR2 YSYEKL. The CDR3 spans 15 residues. CDR3 bases: TGCGCCAGCAGCCAAGATCCGACAGGGGAGTACGAGCAGTACTTC. It specifies CASSQDPTGEYEQYF.